These 30 T cell receptor beta chains originate from one sample sequenced in a study of T cell repertoires in cytomegalovirus infection. A single record per CDR3 protein comes from TCRdb applying MiXCR to the reads. This sample has approximately 700,000 distinct CDR3 sequences, with 35% to 40% found just once. Sequencing was carried out using PBMCs. The source of these receptors is a human donor in good health (CMV status not recorded). Some clones in this sample may be carry-over from other donors' samples.

This chain joins TRBV7-8 and TRBJ2-2; tentatively, D is TRBD1 or TRBD2 (6 bases each). The CDR3 totals 16 residues. CDR1 is SGHVS, CDR2 FQNEAQ, per germline. V lost 2 bases and J lost 5, with 15 bases in between. The CDR3 DNA sequence: TGTGCCAGCAGCTTAAGGAGCCGGGGGCCAACCGGGGAGCTGTTTTTT. It is translated as CASSLRSRGPTGELFF.

V usage is TRBV2 and J usage is TRBJ2-5; TRBD1 matches at 8 bases. CDR1 and CDR2 (germline): SNHLY, FYNNEI. This CDR3 is built from 15 residues. J gave up 1 base and V 6 bases, and 7 bases lay outside the gene matches. The CDR3 region has the DNA TGTGCCAGCAGCCCGGGACAGGCGACCCAAGAGACCCAGTACTTC. It yields the protein CASSPGQATQETQYF.

The chain combines TRBV19 with TRBJ1-2; D is possibly TRBD1 (5 bases). The CDR3 has 14 amino acids. Germline V gene data show CDR1 as LNHDA and CDR2 as SQIVND (reference sequence). V was pared by 10 bases and J by 5 bases, with 20 bases between. CDR3 bases: TGTGCCACCGCGTTCCCGGGACTTCCTTATGGCTACACCTTC. Encoded protein: CATAFPGLPYGYTF.

This chain connects TRBV19 to TRBJ2-1; D is unresolved. This CDR3 is built from 14 residues. Trimming cost V 6 bases and J 3 bases, with 12 bases left between them. Germline lookup yields CDR1 LNHDA and CDR2 SQIVND (reference sequence). CDR3 nucleotides: TGTGCCAGTAGACCGGACGGATACTACAATGAGCAGTTCTTC. This codes for CASRPDGYYNEQFF.

The V and J genes are TRBV7-2 and TRBJ2-3; 9 nucleotides agree with TRBD2. Germline loops: CDR1 SGHTA, CDR2 FQGNSA. This CDR3 region has 15 residues. V dropped 10 bases and J dropped 1; count of bases not matched to a gene: 9. CDR3 sequence: CATAKTSGRTDTQYF. For the CDR3, the DNA is TGTGCCACCGCAAAGACTAGCGGACGCACAGATACGCAGTATTTT.

This clonotype was seen repeatedly, ten times or more. The J gene is TRBJ2-2, the V gene TRBV7-2, with 11 bases fitting TRBD2. The CDR3 runs 17 residues. Germline V lookup: CDR1 SGHTA, CDR2 FQGNSA. V shed 1 base, J shed 5 bases, and the junction held 6 bases outside the gene matches. Here the CDR3 DNA reads TGTGCCAGCAGCTTAGTTAGCGGGAGGGCGTTGACCGGGGAGCTGTTTTTT. Residues: CASSLVSGRALTGELFF. Filled out from reference TRBV7-2 and TRBJ2-2, the complete variable domain reads GAGVSQSPSNKVTEKGKDVELRCDPISGHTALYWYRQSLGQGLEFLIYFQGNSAPDKSGLPSDRFSAERTGGSVSTLTIQRTQQEDSAVYLCASSLVSGRALTGELFFGEGSRLTVL.

This clonotype was counted only a few times. The V gene is TRBV7-9, the J gene TRBJ1-1; TRBD1 agrees at 7 bases. This CDR3 spans 14 amino acids. J lost 6 bases, V lost 1 base, and 5 bases had no gene match. CDR1 is SEHNR and CDR2 is FQNEAQ in the germline V gene (reference sequence). The CDR3 loop reads CASSLDKDRAEAFF. The CDR3 region has the DNA TGTGCCAGCAGCTTAGACAAAGACAGGGCTGAAGCTTTCTTT.

The rearrangement uses TRBV7-6 and TRBJ2-5, with TRBD2 identical over 9 bases. The CDR3 sequence is 16 residues long. The germline V gene has CDR1 SGHVS and CDR2 FNYEAQ. The V segment lost 3 bases and the J segment 3 bases; nucleotides outside the gene matches: 8. CDR3 amino acids: CASSFNAGGREETQYF. CDR3 nucleotide sequence: TGTGCCAGCAGCTTCAATGCGGGAGGGAGGGAAGAGACCCAGTACTTC.

The gene calls are TRBV28 and TRBJ1-5, with D unresolved. The CDR3 spans 17 residues. V was pared by 1 base and J by 0 bases, with 13 bases between. From germline, CDR1 is MDHEN and CDR2 SYDVKM. This chain's CDR3 is CASSLYHVRYSNQPQHF. The CDR3 DNA reads TGTGCCAGCAGTTTATATCATGTCCGTTATAGCAATCAGCCCCAGCATTTT.

The chain combines TRBV2 with TRBJ2-7; the D is unclear. The CDR3 loop spans 12 amino acids. From germline, CDR1 is SNHLY and CDR2 FYNNEI. Trimming cost V 5 bases and J 3 bases, with 8 bases left between them. The CDR3, as DNA: TGTGCCAGCAGTATGGATTACTACGAGCAGTACTTC. Its translation: CASSMDYYEQYF.

This clonotype has more than one count but fewer than ten. V gene TRBV10-3 combines with J gene TRBJ2-2, with TRBD1 identical over 8 bases. Germline trimming cut 10 bases from V and 0 bases from J; bases unmatched to any gene: 4. CDR1 is ENHRY and CDR2 is SYGVKD in the germline V gene. CDR3 length equals 14 residues. In DNA, the CDR3 is TGTGCCACCCAGGGACAGGCGAACACCGGGGAGCTGTTTTTT. This codes for CATQGQANTGELFF.

V and J are TRBV6-4 and TRBJ1-6, with D uncertain. The CDR3 is made up of 15 amino acids. Trimming stripped 0 bases from V and 4 bases from J, with 7 bases between. Germline V gives CDR1 MRHNA, CDR2 SNTAGT. The CDR3 protein is CASSDSWEYNSPLHF. In nucleotides, the CDR3 is TGTGCCAGCAGTGACTCGTGGGAGTATAATTCACCCCTCCACTTT.

The V gene is TRBV24-1, the J gene TRBJ1-5; TRBD1 might be the D (5 bases). The length of the CDR3 is 14 residues. Trimming pared 4 bases from V and 4 bases from J, leaving 10 bases between. Germline V gene lookup returns CDR1 KGHDR and CDR2 SFDVKD. The CDR3 protein is CATSDWGGNQPQHF. The CDR3 DNA reads as TGTGCCACCAGTGACTGGGGGGGGAATCAGCCCCAGCATTTT.

The chain links TRBV5-4 to TRBJ2-2, with a possible D match to TRBD1 (6 bases). The germline V and J ends were trimmed by 0 bases and 0 bases, with 12 bases remaining between them. Germline V gives CDR1 SGHNT, CDR2 YYREEE (reference sequence). The CDR3 totals 17 residues. Here the CDR3 reads CASSLEPNRANTGELFF. Here the CDR3 DNA reads TGTGCCAGCAGCTTGGAACCAAACAGGGCGAACACCGGGGAGCTGTTTTTT.

The genes are TRBV11-2 and TRBJ2-4; unclear D gene. V lost 5 bases to trimming and J lost 1 base, with 15 bases between them. This CDR3 contains 16 residues. The germline CDR1 and CDR2 sequences are SGHAT and FQNNGV. The CDR3 protein is CASSPTRNFAKNIQYF. DNA for the CDR3: TGTGCCAGCAGCCCTACCCGGAACTTTGCCAAAAACATTCAGTACTTC.

About this clonotype itself: At one end the junction does not follow the germline gene, possibly because of a read error. This rearrangement joins TRBV4-1 to TRBJ2-6; either TRBD1 or TRBD2 may fit D (5 bases each). This CDR3 region has 19 residues. Looked up from germline, CDR1 is MGHRA and CDR2 is YSYEKL. The CDR3 nucleotides are TGCGCCAGCAGCCTGGCAGCCGGATCCTCTAGCCCTGGGGCCCACGTCCTTACTTTC. Its translation is CASSLAAGSSSPGAHVLTF.

The chain combines TRBV7-6 with TRBJ2-2, with D perhaps TRBD2 (5 bases). The germline V gene encodes CDR1 SGHVS and CDR2 FNYEAQ. V lost 5 bases and J 7 bases, leaving 23 bases between the germline ends. The CDR3 length is 17 residues. The CDR3 loop reads CASSGPVVGEDVGELFF. CDR3 nucleotides: TGTGCCAGCAGCGGACCGGTCGTGGGAGAAGATGTCGGGGAGCTGTTTTTT.

The chain has TRBV28 and TRBJ1-5; tentatively, D is TRBD1 (5 bases). V was shortened by 3 bases and J by 5 bases, with 14 bases between the two germline ends. The CDR3 covers 15 residues. Germline CDR1 is MDHEN and CDR2 is SYDVKM. CDR3 region: CASSFPAGLDQPQHF. The DNA for the CDR3 is TGTGCCAGCAGTTTCCCCGCAGGGTTAGATCAGCCCCAGCATTTT.

The rearrangement joins TRBV2 to TRBJ1-1, with D hard to call. The V end was cut by 3 bases, the J end by 5 bases, with 10 bases between. The CDR3 spans 13 residues. CDR1 is SNHLY and CDR2 is FYNNEI in the germline V gene. CDR3: CASSEARWTEAFF. CDR3 DNA: TGTGCCAGCAGTGAGGCAAGGTGGACTGAAGCTTTCTTT.

CDR3 coding DNA: TGTGCCAGCAGCCCGAGACAGGGGGAGCGTTCACCCCTCCACTTT. Its translation: CASSPRQGERSPLHF. V usage is TRBV12-3 or TRBV12-4 and J usage is TRBJ1-6, with TRBD1 matching over 9 bases. V trimming: 6 bases; J trimming: 9 bases; junction bases outside the gene matches: 9. This CDR3 region has 15 residues.

This clonotype was observed a few times. The chain has TRBV7-2 and TRBJ1-1; 7 nucleotides align to TRBD1. The CDR3 runs to 15 residues. Germline CDR1 reads SGHTA; CDR2 reads FQGNSA. Unmatched junction bases numbered 8, after V lost 1 base and J lost 6 bases. The CDR3 loop reads CASSLVRQGDPEAFF. CDR3 sequence (DNA): TGTGCCAGCAGCTTAGTACGGCAGGGGGACCCTGAAGCTTTCTTT.

J is TRBJ1-1 and V is TRBV6-1; D is perhaps TRBD1 (6 bases). V gave up 6 bases and J gave up 4 bases, with 21 bases separating them. This CDR3 contains 16 residues. Germline V gene data show CDR1 as MNHNS and CDR2 as SASEGT. This CDR3 is CASRLRQDPQSTEAFF. The DNA for the CDR3 is TGTGCCAGCAGACTCAGACAGGACCCCCAGAGCACTGAAGCTTTCTTT.

The rearrangement links TRBV6-5 to TRBJ2-1, with D perhaps TRBD2 (5 bases). The V end lost 0 bases, the J end lost 3 bases, and 12 bases lay between the germline ends. CDR3 length: 16 residues. The germline V gene encodes CDR1 MNHEY and CDR2 SVGAGI. The CDR3 DNA is TGTGCCAGCAGTTACTCTTCCTTAGGAGGCTACAATGAGCAGTTCTTC. It yields the protein CASSYSSLGGYNEQFF.

The rearrangement links TRBV19 to TRBJ1-5; D gene unclear. Trimming removed 3 bases from V and 2 bases from J, with 17 bases in between. The CDR3 runs to 17 residues. Germline lookup yields CDR1 LNHDA and CDR2 SQIVND (reference sequence). The CDR3 loop is CASSIVRVGFRNQPQHF. The CDR3 DNA follows: TGTGCCAGTAGTATCGTCCGGGTGGGGTTTCGCAATCAGCCCCAGCATTTT.

This chain connects TRBV7-9 to TRBJ1-4; D is unresolved. Per germline, CDR1 SEHNR and CDR2 FQNEAQ (reference sequence). The ends were cut back, 0 bases at V and 3 bases at J, with 2 bases in the middle. The CDR3 contains 13 residues. CDR3 DNA sequence: TGTGCCAGCAGCTTAGCTTCTAATGAAAAACTGTTTTTT. This sequence encodes CASSLASNEKLFF.

The chain employs TRBV19 and TRBJ1-5; 9 nucleotides line up with TRBD1. Per germline, CDR1 LNHDA and CDR2 SQIVND (reference sequence). CDR3 length: 15 residues. Trimming took 6 bases from V and 4 from J; bases not matched to a gene: 7. The CDR3 coding sequence is TGTGCCAGTAGAAGCACAGGGGGCCAGAATCAGCCCCAGCATTTT. This codes for CASRSTGGQNQPQHF.

This chain uses TRBV29-1 with TRBJ2-7; tentative D call: TRBD2 (6 bases). The length of the CDR3 is 12 residues. V lost 3 bases, J lost 9 bases, and 15 bases lay in between. Germline assignment: CDR1 SQVTM and CDR2 ANQGSEA. For the CDR3, the DNA is TGCAGCGTTGAGCGGGACGGAAACGGGCAGTACTTC. Amino acids: CSVERDGNGQYF.

This clonotype was detected many times. V is TRBV7-8 and J is TRBJ2-3; 7 bases are shared with TRBD1. The CDR3 spans 17 residues. Looked up from germline, CDR1 is SGHVS and CDR2 is FQNEAQ. The trim removed 6 bases at V and 1 base at J, leaving 13 bases unmatched. CDR3 in amino acids: CASSYRDSSSRTDTQYF. The CDR3 DNA reads as TGTGCCAGCAGTTACCGGGACAGTTCGTCTCGCACAGATACGCAGTATTTT.

Many counts were recorded for this clonotype. The chain has TRBV7-2 and TRBJ1-4; 9 bases are shared with TRBD1. V lost 5 bases and J lost 8; bases outside the gene matches: 6. The CDR3 consists of 14 residues. Germline V lookup: CDR1 SGHTA, CDR2 FQGNSA. The DNA of the CDR3 is TGTGCCAGCAGCCCGAACAGGGGGCAAGAAAAACTGTTTTTT. Protein sequence: CASSPNRGQEKLFF.

This clonotype was recorded at least ten times. This sequence joins TRBV7-9 and TRBJ2-7; 7 bases align to TRBD2. There are 13 residues in the CDR3. Germline V gene data show CDR1 as SEHNR and CDR2 as FQNEAQ (reference sequence). J lost 2 bases, V lost 3 bases, and 1 base had no gene match. This CDR3 is CASSFGLAYEQYF. CDR3 bases: TGTGCCAGCAGCTTTGGACTAGCCTACGAGCAGTACTTC.